The rows below give T cell receptor beta chains drawn from one sample of a study of human T cells and chemical hapten exposure. In TCRdb, the RACE reads were re-called with MiXCR into one record per CDR3 protein. The data hold some 65,000 distinct CDR3 sequences, with around 6.1% observed a single time. The specimen was whole blood. These receptor sequences come from a female donor in good health. Some clones in this sample may be carry-over from other donors' samples. The CDR3 runs from the conserved cysteine through the conserved F or W. A D gene is named only where the DNA matches it firmly. Size values are once, few and many counts, or a class for expanded clones, and some rows have none.

>many|TRBV28|.|TRBJ2-7
TGTGCCAGCAGTTCACCTCCTTTTTACGAGCAGTACTTC
CASSSPPFYEQYF
>few|TRBV9|TRBD1|TRBJ1-2
TGTGCCAGCAGCGTAGGGACAGGCTCTAACTATGGCTACACCTTC
CASSVGTGSNYGYTF
>many|TRBV15|.|TRBJ2-7
TGTGCCACCAGCATCGACAGACACTACGAGCAGTACTTC
CATSIDRHYEQYF
>few|TRBV12-3/TRBV12-4|.|TRBJ2-1
TGTGCCAGCAGTTTTGGAGACAATGAGCAGTTCTTC
CASSFGDNEQFF
>.|TRBV7-2|.|TRBJ2-3
TGTGCCAGCAGCTTGGGGAGCCGGACTCCAGATACGCAGTATTTT
CASSLGSRTPDTQYF
>.|TRBV29-1|.|TRBJ1-1
TGCAGCGTTGAAGATCGGCAGGGGAACACTGAAGCTTTCTTT
CSVEDRQGNTEAFF
>few|TRBV6-4|.|TRBJ2-2
TGTGCCAGCAGTGACGAGTCAGGGCACACCGGGGAGCTGTTTTTT
CASSDESGHTGELFF
>.|TRBV20-1|TRBD1|TRBJ2-2
TGCAGTGCTAGAGCTGGGACAGTAAACACCGGGGAGCTGTTTTTT
CSARAGTVNTGELFF
>few|TRBV6-5|.|TRBJ2-2
TGTGCCAGCAGACGACCTGGCACCGGGGAGCTGTTTTTT
CASRRPGTGELFF
>many|TRBV2|TRBD1|TRBJ1-1
TGTGCCAGCAGTGAAGCGGGACAGAACATGAACACTGAAGCTTTCTTT
CASSEAGQNMNTEAFF
>few|TRBV6-1|.|TRBJ1-1
TGTGCCAGCAGTGAAGCGGAGACTTCTGAAGCTTTCTTT
CASSEAETSEAFF
>.|TRBV6-6|TRBD1|TRBJ2-7
TGTGCCAGCAGCTCGGGACAGGGGATGGACGGGGACGAGCAGTACTTC
CASSSGQGMDGDEQYF
>.|TRBV20-1|.|TRBJ2-3
TGCAGTCAGACAACCCCGGGGACAGATACGCAGTATTTT
CSQTTPGTDTQYF
>many|TRBV11-2|.|TRBJ2-4
TGTGCCAGCAGCTTAGCACCCGGGGACATTCAGTACTTC
CASSLAPGDIQYF
>.|TRBV12-3/TRBV12-4|.|TRBJ1-4
TGTGCCAGCAGTTTATTAGGTCCTAATGAAAAACTGTTTTTT
CASSLLGPNEKLFF
>many|TRBV20-1|TRBD2|TRBJ2-7
TGCAGTGCTCCAATAGCGGGAGAGGTCTACGAGCAGTACTTC
CSAPIAGEVYEQYF
>few|TRBV6-2/TRBV6-3|TRBD2|TRBJ2-1
TGTGCCAGCAGTACCGAGCGGGAGGCCGATGAGTCGCAGTTCTTC
CASSTEREADESQFF
>many|TRBV6-6|.|TRBJ1-2
TGTGCCAGCAGTTCCTATTTGGGTGCTAACTATGGCTACACCTTC
CASSSYLGANYGYTF
>few|TRBV6-1|TRBD1|TRBJ2-4
TGTGCCAGCAGCTGGGACAGGTGGGCCCGGGCCAAAAACATTCAGTACTTC
CASSWDRWARAKNIQYF
>.|TRBV7-2|TRBD2|TRBJ2-7
TGTGCCAGCAGCCCAAGCGGGAGTACTGGCGAGCAGTACTTC
CASSPSGSTGEQYF
>many|TRBV5-5|TRBD1|TRBJ1-1
TGTGCCAGCAGCTTTTTAAGGACAGGGGGAAACACTGAAGCTTTCTTT
CASSFLRTGGNTEAFF
>few|TRBV28|.|TRBJ2-7
TGTGCCAGCACCAACCCCCTAAACTCCTACGAGCAGTACTTC
CASTNPLNSYEQYF
>few|TRBV6-2/TRBV6-3|.|TRBJ2-1
TGTGCCAGCAGCCTTTCTAGAGTCGGAGAGCAGTTCTTC
CASSLSRVGEQFF
>.|TRBV7-8|TRBD1|TRBJ1-2
TGTGCCAGCAGCTTAGCGTTTGGGGCAGGGGGACTTCGTGGCTACACCTTC
CASSLAFGAGGLRGYTF
>many|TRBV2|.|TRBJ1-5
TGTGCCAGCAGTCCTAGGGGTAGCAATCAGCCCCAGCATTTT
CASSPRGSNQPQHF
>.|TRBV7-9|.|TRBJ2-7
TGTGCCAGCGTTGGGTTGGCGGTGAGCTCCTACGAGCAGTACTTC
CASVGLAVSSYEQYF
>many|TRBV7-2|.|TRBJ2-5
TGTGCCAGCAGCTTAGGTTCGGGGACCCGGCCGATCGCTCGAGAGACCCAGTACTTC
CASSLGSGTRPIARETQYF
>few|TRBV20-1|.|TRBJ1-6
TGCAGTGCTAGATCGGGTGAGGTGAATTCACCCCTCCACTTT
CSARSGEVNSPLHF
>many|TRBV5-1|.|TRBJ2-5
TGCGCCAGCAGCTCTGGACCCGGGGGAGAGACCCAGTACTTC
CASSSGPGGETQYF
>few|TRBV6-2/TRBV6-3|TRBD1|TRBJ1-2
TGTGCCGGCAGTACAGGGGCCGGGTCTGGCTACACCTTC
CAGSTGAGSGYTF
>many|TRBV25-1|.|TRBJ1-2
TGTGCCAGCAGTCGCCGAGTCGTCAGGACACCGAACTATGGCTACACCTTC
CASSRRVVRTPNYGYTF
>many|TRBV20-1|.|TRBJ1-2
TGCAGTGCTAGTACAGATAACTATGGCTACACCTTC
CSASTDNYGYTF
>many|TRBV29-1|.|TRBJ2-1
TGCAGCGTTGAACCCTCGGGGGACGCAGACAATGAGCAGTTCTTC
CSVEPSGDADNEQFF
>few|TRBV7-9|.|TRBJ2-1
TGTGCCAGCAGCTTAGCGGGGACCAATGAGCAGTTCTTC
CASSLAGTNEQFF
>few|TRBV5-6|.|TRBJ1-1
TGTGCCAGCACTCTCGAACAACGGCGGGTGAACACTGAAGCTTTCTTT
CASTLEQRRVNTEAFF
>many|TRBV3-1|.|TRBJ1-6
TGTGCCAGCAGCCAAGATTCCGGGGATAGGTATTCACCCCTCCACTTT
CASSQDSGDRYSPLHF
>few|TRBV28|.|TRBJ2-1
TGTGCCAGCAGTTTTGCGCCAGGGTTTAATGAGCAGTTCTTC
CASSFAPGFNEQFF
>many|TRBV5-1|TRBD1|TRBJ1-1
TGCGCCAGCAGCGGGGGACAGGGGGCTGGTGAAGCTTTCTTT
CASSGGQGAGEAFF
>many|TRBV6-5|TRBD1|TRBJ2-1
TGTGCCAGCAGAGGGACAGGGGATGTAGATGAGCAGTTCTTC
CASRGTGDVDEQFF
>.|TRBV27|.|TRBJ2-1
TGTGCCAGCAGTTTATACAGCTCCTACAATGAGCAGTTCTTC
CASSLYSSYNEQFF
>few|TRBV28|.|TRBJ1-1
TGTGCCAGCAGGTCTCGGAAACTTGGCACTGAAGCTTTCTTT
CASRSRKLGTEAFF
>.|TRBV20-1|.|TRBJ2-3
TGCAGTGCCAGGGCCTATGGCGGGGGCACAGATACGCAGTATTTT
CSARAYGGGTDTQYF
>many|TRBV12-3/TRBV12-4|.|TRBJ1-2
TGTGCCAGCAGCTCATGGACAGCCTATGGCTACACCTTC
CASSSWTAYGYTF
>.|TRBV9|.|TRBJ2-5
TGTGCCAGCAGCCCGACGGTAGGAGAGACCCAGTACTTC
CASSPTVGETQYF
>many|TRBV27|.|TRBJ2-3
TGTGCCAGCAGTTTAGCCCTAATGAGCACAGATACGCAGTATTTT
CASSLALMSTDTQYF
>many|TRBV6-2/TRBV6-3|TRBD1|TRBJ2-7
TGTGCCAGCAGTCCGGGACAGCTCTACGAGCAGTACTTC
CASSPGQLYEQYF
>.|TRBV2|TRBD1|TRBJ2-3
TGTGCCAGCAGCCGGGACAGGGGGCGAGATACGCAGTATTTT
CASSRDRGRDTQYF
>medium-sized|TRBV28|.|TRBJ2-6
TGTGCCAGCAGTCTTCTGTCCGGGAGCTCTGGGGCCAACGTCCTGACTTTC
CASSLLSGSSGANVLTF
>many|TRBV20-1|TRBD2|TRBJ2-7
TGCAGTGCTAGACCGGGACTAGCGGGAGACGAGCAGTACTTC
CSARPGLAGDEQYF
>.|TRBV13|TRBD2|TRBJ2-3
TGTGCCAGCAGCTTAGCACTCCGGACTAGCGTTCGCACAGATACGCAGTATTTT
CASSLALRTSVRTDTQYF
>many|TRBV20-1|.|TRBJ2-7
TGCAGTGCTCGATACATAATTTCCTACGAGCAGTACTTC
CSARYIISYEQYF
>.|TRBV29-1|.|TRBJ1-2
TGCAGCGTTGAAACAGGGTTTGGTGGCTACACCTTC
CSVETGFGGYTF
>few|TRBV11-2|.|TRBJ2-5
TGTGCCAGCAGCCGGCTTGGCCAAGAGACCCAGTACTTC
CASSRLGQETQYF
>.|TRBV10-3|.|TRBJ2-3
TGTGCCATCAGTGAGAAAAAGACCGATGACAGCACAGATACGCAGTATTTT
CAISEKKTDDSTDTQYF
>many|TRBV24-1|.|TRBJ2-5
TGTGCCACCAGTGATCCAGAGGAGTTTTTGGAGACCCAGTACTTC
CATSDPEEFLETQYF
>many|TRBV9|.|TRBJ1-6
TGTGCCAGCAGCGTAGTTTGGGGGTCACTGAGCTCCTATAATTCACCCCTCCACTTT
CASSVVWGSLSSYNSPLHF
>few|TRBV12-3/TRBV12-4|.|TRBJ2-7
TGTGCCAGCAGTTCGACAGGATTTGAGCAGTACTTC
CASSSTGFEQYF
>.|TRBV20-1|TRBD2|TRBJ2-1
TGCAGTGCTAGAGATATGGTCACTAGCGGGAGGATGGGGAATGAGCAGTTCTTC
CSARDMVTSGRMGNEQFF
>few|TRBV20-1|TRBD1|TRBJ2-2
TGCAGTGCTAAAACAGGGGATGGTCGCACCGGGGAGCTGTTTTTT
CSAKTGDGRTGELFF
>many|TRBV20-1|.|TRBJ2-7
TGCAGTGCTAGAGATGGGGACGGAGGGGTTTACGAGCAGTACTTC
CSARDGDGGVYEQYF